A single sample is the source of the 13 T cell receptor beta chains below, sequenced in a study of vaccination and CD4 T cells after COVID-19. With the Oncomine TCR Beta short-read assay, DNA from cultured CD4+ T cells was sequenced. TCRdb re-analysed the PCR reads in MiXCR, keeping a single row per CDR3 protein. The sample includes 15,000 to 25,000 distinct CDR3 sequences, around two fifths seen only once; the top ten take 11% to 15%. Treatment meaning: roughly 10-day PBMC culture with coronavirus spike peptide pools or control peptides (ViraFEST assay). The antigens of these receptors remain unknown. Sequencing was done on a sample of cultured CD4+ T cells from blood. The receptors shown here come from a human donor with COVID-19.

This clonotype turned up a few times. V is TRBV5-4 and J is TRBJ1-1; the D gene is possibly TRBD1 (6 bases). This CDR3 contains 17 residues. V was shortened by 0 bases and J by 1 base, with 16 bases between the two germline ends. Germline-derived CDR1 and CDR2 are SGHNT and YYREEE (reference sequence). The CDR3 DNA follows: TGTGCCAGCAGCTTGGCCGGCGGGGGCTCTAAGAACACTGAAGCTTTCTTT. Protein: CASSLAGGGSKNTEAFF.

This clonotype was recorded a few times. This chain uses TRBV19 with TRBJ1-2, with no clear D. The germline V gene has CDR1 LNHDA and CDR2 SQIVND (reference sequence). Trimming shortened V by 4 bases and J by 3 bases, and 9 bases separated the two germline ends. The CDR3 spans 13 residues. The CDR3 spells CASSTLRDYGYTF. DNA for the CDR3: TGTGCCAGTAGTACCCTCAGAGACTATGGCTACACCTTC.

The chain links TRBV29-1 to TRBJ1-1; weak D call: TRBD1 (5 bases). CDR1 SQVTM and CDR2 ANQGSEA come from the germline V gene. The CDR3 consists of 11 residues. The ends were cut back, 6 bases at V and 8 bases at J, with 13 bases in the middle. CDR3 sequence (DNA): TGCAGCGTAAGACAGTCCCTGGAAGCTTTCTTT. Amino acid sequence: CSVRQSLEAFF.

In nucleotides, the CDR3 is TGCAGTGCTAGCCGGGACAGGGTTTCGAGGGGGTCTGGAAACACCATATATTTT. Its protein is CSASRDRVSRGSGNTIYF. V gene TRBV20-1 combines with J gene TRBJ1-3, with 9 bases fitting TRBD1. CDR1 DFQATT and CDR2 SNEGSKA come from the germline V gene (reference sequence). CDR3 length equals 18 residues. With 3 bases clipped from V and 1 base from J, the junction kept 13 bases outside the gene matches.

The chain employs TRBV2 and TRBJ1-6; D gene unclear. V dropped 8 bases and J dropped 7 bases, with 15 bases sitting between them. The CDR3 has 14 residues. Germline V gives CDR1 SNHLY, CDR2 FYNNEI. CDR3 loop: CASGRGLRNSPLHF. The CDR3 DNA follows: TGTGCCAGCGGGAGAGGACTGAGGAATTCACCCCTCCACTTT.

The chain combines TRBV10-1 with TRBJ2-7; a weak D match, TRBD2 (5 bases). The V end was cut by 4 bases, the J end by 4 bases, with 14 bases between. The germline gives CDR1 WNHNN, CDR2 SYGVQD (reference sequence). The CDR3 consists of 14 residues. CDR3 residues: CASSAETIGYEQYF. Here the CDR3 DNA reads TGCGCCAGCAGTGCCGAGACTATCGGTTACGAGCAGTACTTC.

The chain is built from TRBV5-1 and TRBJ2-2, with a tentative D call TRBD1 (6 bases). V dropped 9 bases and J dropped 2 bases, with 17 bases sitting between them. The germline V gene encodes CDR1 SGHRS and CDR2 YFSETQ. The CDR3 runs to 15 residues. The CDR3 region has the DNA TGCGCCACCTCCCTGGGGGCCAAAAACACCGGGGAGCTGTTTTTT. Translating gives CATSLGAKNTGELFF.

This clonotype has a single count. This chain connects TRBV6-1 to TRBJ2-7; D is possibly TRBD1 or TRBD2 (6 bases each). In germline, CDR1 is MNHNS, CDR2 SASEGT. This CDR3 is built from 13 residues. The germline V and J ends were trimmed by 6 bases and 4 bases, with 13 bases remaining between them. Here the CDR3 reads CASSVQGRYEQYF. The DNA for the CDR3 is TGTGCCAGCAGCGTTCAGGGGAGGTACGAGCAGTACTTC.

This clonotype has just a few counts. V is TRBV21-1 and J is TRBJ1-6; the table's D gene call, TRBD1, was not cross checked with the DNA. TRBV21-1 is listed as a pseudogene. This CDR3 has 15 amino acids. In nucleotides, the CDR3 is TGTGCCAGCAGCAACATGGGGCGATTAGATTCACCCCTCCACTTT. It yields the protein CASSNMGRLDSPLHF.

The V and J genes are TRBV19 and TRBJ2-5; a weak D match, TRBD2 (5 bases). Between the trimmed V and J ends, which lost 2 bases and 5 bases, there was a span of 9 bases. The CDR3 spans 13 residues. Germline lookup yields CDR1 LNHDA and CDR2 SQIVND (reference sequence). CDR3 protein: CASSIRGSETQYF. CDR3 in DNA: TGTGCCAGTAGTATACGAGGGTCCGAGACCCAGTACTTC. Complete variable domain (other parts from reference TRBV19 and TRBJ2-5): DGGITQSPKYLFRKEGQNVTLSCEQNLNHDAMYWYRQDPGQGLRLIYYSQIVNDFQKGDIAEGYSVSREKKESFPLTVTSAQKNPTAFYLCASSIRGSETQYFGPGTRLLVL.

This clonotype has a handful of counts. The chain is built from TRBV19 and TRBJ1-5; no clear D. Trimming removed 0 bases from V and 0 bases from J, with 12 bases in between. CDR1 is LNHDA, CDR2 SQIVND, per germline (reference sequence). The CDR3 spans 17 residues. The DNA for the CDR3 is TGTGCCAGTAGTATAGATAACCCCTGGTATAGCAATCAGCCCCAGCATTTT. Translating gives CASSIDNPWYSNQPQHF.

This clonotype was observed a few times. The V call is TRBV28, the J call TRBJ1-6; D may be TRBD1 (6 bases). The CDR3 loop spans 12 amino acids. The V end was cut by 3 bases, the J end by 10 bases, with 7 bases between. The germline V gene has CDR1 MDHEN and CDR2 SYDVKM. The CDR3 is CASSFRGSPLHF. As DNA, the CDR3 is TGTGCCAGCAGTTTCAGGGGATCACCCCTCCACTTT.

This chain links TRBV6-2 or TRBV6-3 with TRBJ2-7; 7 bases align to TRBD1. The CDR3 contains 16 residues. With V trimmed by 6 bases and J by 1 base, 12 bases remained unmatched. Germline V gives CDR1 MNHEY, CDR2 SVGEGT. The CDR3, as DNA: TGTGCCAGCAGGGTGCGACAGGGCCTTCCTTCCTACGAGCAGTACTTC. It codes for CASRVRQGLPSYEQYF.